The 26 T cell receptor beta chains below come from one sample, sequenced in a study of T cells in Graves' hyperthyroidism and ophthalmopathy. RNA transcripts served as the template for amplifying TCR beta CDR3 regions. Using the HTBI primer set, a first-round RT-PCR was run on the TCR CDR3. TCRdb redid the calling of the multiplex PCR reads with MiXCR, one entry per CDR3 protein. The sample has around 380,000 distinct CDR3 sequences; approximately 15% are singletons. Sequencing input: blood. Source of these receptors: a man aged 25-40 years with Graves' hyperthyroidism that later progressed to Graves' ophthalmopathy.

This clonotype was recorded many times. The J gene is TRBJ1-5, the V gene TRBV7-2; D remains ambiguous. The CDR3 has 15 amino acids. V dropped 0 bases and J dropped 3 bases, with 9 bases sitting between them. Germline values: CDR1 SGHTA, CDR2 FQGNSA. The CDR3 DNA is TGTGCCAGCAGCTTAGCGATCGGGCCCAATCAGCCCCAGCATTTT. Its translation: CASSLAIGPNQPQHF. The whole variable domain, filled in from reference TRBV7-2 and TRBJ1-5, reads GAGVSQSPSNKVTEKGKDVELRCDPISGHTALYWYRQSLGQGLEFLIYFQGNSAPDKSGLPSDRFSAERTGGSVSTLTIQRTQQEDSAVYLCASSLAIGPNQPQHFGDGTRLSIL.

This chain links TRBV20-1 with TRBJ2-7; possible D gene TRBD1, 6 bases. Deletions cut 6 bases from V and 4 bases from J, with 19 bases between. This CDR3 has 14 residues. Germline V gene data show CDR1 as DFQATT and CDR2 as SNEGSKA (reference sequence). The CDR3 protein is CSARRLTGFYEQYF. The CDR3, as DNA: TGCAGTGCACGCCGGCTTACAGGGTTTTACGAGCAGTACTTC.

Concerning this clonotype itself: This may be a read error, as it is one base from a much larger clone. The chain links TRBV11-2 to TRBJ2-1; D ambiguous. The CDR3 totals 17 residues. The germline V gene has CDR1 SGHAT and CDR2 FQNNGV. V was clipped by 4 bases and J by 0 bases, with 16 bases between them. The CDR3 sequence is CASSSEAPRSSYNEQFF. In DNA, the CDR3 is TGTGCCAGCAGCTCAGAGGCTCCTAGAAGCTCCTACAATGAGCAGTTCTTC.

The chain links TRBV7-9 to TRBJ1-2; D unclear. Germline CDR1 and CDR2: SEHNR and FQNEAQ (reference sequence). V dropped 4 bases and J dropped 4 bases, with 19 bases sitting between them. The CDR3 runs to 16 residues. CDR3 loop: CASSYQRAHGGYGYTF. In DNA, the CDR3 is TGTGCCAGCAGCTACCAACGGGCCCACGGTGGCTATGGCTACACCTTC. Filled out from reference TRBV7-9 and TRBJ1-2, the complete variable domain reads DTGVSQNPRHKITKRGQNVTFRCDPISEHNRLYWYRQTLGQGPEFLTYFQNEAQLEKSRLLSDRFSAERPKGSFSTLEIQRTEQGDSAMYLCASSYQRAHGGYGYTFGSGTRLTVV.

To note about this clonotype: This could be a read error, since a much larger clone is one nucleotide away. Here the CDR3 reads CASSSDRLGSPLHF. In nucleotides, the CDR3 is TGTGCCAGCAGTTCGGACAGGCTCGGTTCACCCCTCCACTTT. V usage is TRBV2 and J usage is TRBJ1-6; 7 nucleotides agree with TRBD1. V shed 5 bases and J 9 bases; nucleotides not matched to a gene: 7. Germline V gene sequence: CDR1 SNHLY, CDR2 FYNNEI. The CDR3 spans 14 residues.

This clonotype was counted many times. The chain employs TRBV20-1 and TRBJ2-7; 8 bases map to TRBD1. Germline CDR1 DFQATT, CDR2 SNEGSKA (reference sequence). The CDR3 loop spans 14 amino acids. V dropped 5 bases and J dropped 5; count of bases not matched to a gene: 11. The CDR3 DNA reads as TGCAGTGCTCGGGGGACAGGCTCCTCTCACGAGCAGTACTTC. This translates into CSARGTGSSHEQYF.

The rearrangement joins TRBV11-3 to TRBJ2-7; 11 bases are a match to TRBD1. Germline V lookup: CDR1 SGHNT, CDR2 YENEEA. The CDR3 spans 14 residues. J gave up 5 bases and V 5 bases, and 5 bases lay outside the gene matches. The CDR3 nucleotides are TGTGCCAGCAGCCGTGGACAGGGGGCACACGAGCAGTACTTC. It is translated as CASSRGQGAHEQYF.

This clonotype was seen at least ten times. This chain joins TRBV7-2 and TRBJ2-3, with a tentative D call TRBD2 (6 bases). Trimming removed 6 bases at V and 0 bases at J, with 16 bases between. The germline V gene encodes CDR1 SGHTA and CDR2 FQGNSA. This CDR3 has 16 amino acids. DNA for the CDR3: TGTGCCAGCAGTCCGGCCTTCCGGGGGAGCACAGATACGCAGTATTTT. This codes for CASSPAFRGSTDTQYF.

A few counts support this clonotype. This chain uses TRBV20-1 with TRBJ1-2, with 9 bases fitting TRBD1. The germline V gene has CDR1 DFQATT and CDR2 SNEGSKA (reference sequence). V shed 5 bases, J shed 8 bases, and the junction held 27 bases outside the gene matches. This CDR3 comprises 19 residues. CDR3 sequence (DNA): TGCAGTGCTCTAGTTAGAACGGGGACAGGGCCCAGAAACCTCCTCGGCTACACCTTC. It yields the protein CSALVRTGTGPRNLLGYTF.

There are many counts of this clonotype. The DNA for the CDR3 is TGTGCCATCAGGGGACAGCAGAGCTCCTACGAGCAGTACTTC. This encodes CAIRGQQSSYEQYF. The chain links TRBV10-3 to TRBJ2-7, with TRBD1 identical over 7 bases. The CDR3 loop spans 14 amino acids. With 6 bases clipped from V and 0 bases from J, the junction kept 5 bases outside the gene matches. CDR1 and CDR2 (germline): ENHRY, SYGVKD.

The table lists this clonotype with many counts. Written as DNA, the CDR3 is TGTGCCAGCTCACCGCGACAGGGCGAAGAGACCCAGTACTTC. This codes for CASSPRQGEETQYF. The chain has TRBV18 and TRBJ2-5; 7 bases match TRBD1. V trimming: 3 bases; J trimming: 3 bases; junction bases outside the gene matches: 4. CDR1 and CDR2 from the germline V gene are KGHSH and LQKENI. The CDR3 has 14 amino acids.

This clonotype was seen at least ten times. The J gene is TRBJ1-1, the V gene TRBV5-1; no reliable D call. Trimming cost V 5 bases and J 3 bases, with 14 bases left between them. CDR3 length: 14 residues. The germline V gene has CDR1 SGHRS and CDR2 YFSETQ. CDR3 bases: TGCGCCAGCAGACTAGACACGGCCTACACTGAAGCTTTCTTT. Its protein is CASRLDTAYTEAFF.

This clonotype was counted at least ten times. CDR3 amino acids: CASSAPGLATTFSTDTQYF. CDR3 nucleotide sequence: TGTGCCAGCAGTGCGCCGGGACTAGCCACAACATTTAGCACAGATACGCAGTATTTT. This rearrangement joins TRBV6-2 or TRBV6-3 to TRBJ2-3; TRBD2 matches 9 bases. Per the germline V gene, CDR1 is MNHEY and CDR2 is SVGEGT. This CDR3 has 19 amino acids. J was trimmed by 0 bases and V by 5 bases; bases with no gene match: 15.

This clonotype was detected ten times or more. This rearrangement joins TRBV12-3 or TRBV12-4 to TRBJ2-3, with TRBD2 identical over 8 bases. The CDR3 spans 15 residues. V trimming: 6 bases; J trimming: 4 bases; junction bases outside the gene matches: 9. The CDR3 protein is CASSRLGLAPDTQYF. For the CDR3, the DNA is TGTGCCAGCAGCCGCCTCGGACTAGCCCCAGATACGCAGTATTTT.

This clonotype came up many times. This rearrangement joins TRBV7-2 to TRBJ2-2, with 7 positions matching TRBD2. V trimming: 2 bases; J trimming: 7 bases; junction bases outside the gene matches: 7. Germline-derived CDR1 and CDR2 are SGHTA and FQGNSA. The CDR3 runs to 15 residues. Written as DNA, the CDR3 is TGTGCCAGCAGCTTATTGAGCTTAGCGGGCGGGGAGCTGTTTTTT. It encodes CASSLLSLAGGELFF.

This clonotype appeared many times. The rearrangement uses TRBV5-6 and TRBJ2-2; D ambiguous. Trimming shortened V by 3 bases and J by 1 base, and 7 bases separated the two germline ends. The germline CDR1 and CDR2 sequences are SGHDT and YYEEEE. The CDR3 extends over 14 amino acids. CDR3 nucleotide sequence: TGTGCCAGCAGCTCAGCTATGAACACCGGGGAGCTGTTTTTT. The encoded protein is CASSSAMNTGELFF.

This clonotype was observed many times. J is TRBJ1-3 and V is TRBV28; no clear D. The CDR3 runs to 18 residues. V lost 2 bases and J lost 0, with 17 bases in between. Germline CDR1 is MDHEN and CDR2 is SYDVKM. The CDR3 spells CASSLRRPGQFSGNTIYF. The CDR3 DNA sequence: TGTGCCAGCAGTTTAAGGAGGCCAGGTCAATTCTCTGGAAACACCATATATTTT.

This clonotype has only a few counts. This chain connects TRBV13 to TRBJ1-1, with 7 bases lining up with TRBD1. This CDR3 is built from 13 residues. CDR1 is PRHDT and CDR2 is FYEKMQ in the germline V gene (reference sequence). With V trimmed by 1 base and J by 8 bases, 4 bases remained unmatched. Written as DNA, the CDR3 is TGTGCCAGCAGCTTAGCAACGGGACAGGAAGCTTTCTTT. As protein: CASSLATGQEAFF. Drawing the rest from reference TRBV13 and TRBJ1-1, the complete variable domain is AAGVIQSPRHLIKEKRETATLKCYPIPRHDTVYWYQQGPGQDPQFLISFYEKMQSDKGSIPDRFSAQQFSDYHSELNMSSLELGDSALYFCASSLATGQEAFFGQGTRLTVV.

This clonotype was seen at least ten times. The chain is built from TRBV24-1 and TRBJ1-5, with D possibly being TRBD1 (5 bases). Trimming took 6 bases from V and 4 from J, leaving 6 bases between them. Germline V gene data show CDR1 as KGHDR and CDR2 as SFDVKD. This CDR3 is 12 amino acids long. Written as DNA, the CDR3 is TGTGCCACCAGTCGGACAAATCAGCCCCAGCATTTT. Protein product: CATSRTNQPQHF.

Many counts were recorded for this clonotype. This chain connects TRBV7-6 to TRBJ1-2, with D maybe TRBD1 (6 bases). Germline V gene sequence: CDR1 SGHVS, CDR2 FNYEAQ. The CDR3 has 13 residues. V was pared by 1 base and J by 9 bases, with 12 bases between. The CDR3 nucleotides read TGTGCCAGCAGCTTAGATGGCAGGGGAAGCTACACCTTC. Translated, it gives CASSLDGRGSYTF.

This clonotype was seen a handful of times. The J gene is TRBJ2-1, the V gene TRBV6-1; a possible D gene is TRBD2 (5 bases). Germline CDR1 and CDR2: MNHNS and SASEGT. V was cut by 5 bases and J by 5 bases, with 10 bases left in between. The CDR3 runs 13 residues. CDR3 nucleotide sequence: TGTGCCAGCAGTCCTTACGGGGACAATGAGCAGTTCTTC. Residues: CASSPYGDNEQFF.

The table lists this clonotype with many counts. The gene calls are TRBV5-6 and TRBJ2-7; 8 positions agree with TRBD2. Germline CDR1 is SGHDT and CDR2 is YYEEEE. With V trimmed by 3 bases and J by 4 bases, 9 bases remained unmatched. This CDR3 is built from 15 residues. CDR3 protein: CASSYLAGKAYEQYF. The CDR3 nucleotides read TGTGCCAGCAGCTACTTAGCGGGGAAAGCGTACGAGCAGTACTTC. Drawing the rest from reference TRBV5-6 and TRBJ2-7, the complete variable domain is DAGVTQSPTHLIKTRGQQVTLRCSPKSGHDTVSWYQQALGQGPQFIFQYYEEEERQRGNFPDRFSGHQFPNYSSELNVNALLLGDSALYLCASSYLAGKAYEQYFGPGTRLTVT.

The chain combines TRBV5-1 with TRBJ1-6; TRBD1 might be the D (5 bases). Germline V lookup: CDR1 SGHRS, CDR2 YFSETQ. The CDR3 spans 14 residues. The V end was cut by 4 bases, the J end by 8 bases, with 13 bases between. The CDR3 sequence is CASSHWGGDSPLHF. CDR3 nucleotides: TGCGCCAGCAGCCATTGGGGGGGAGATTCACCCCTCCACTTT.

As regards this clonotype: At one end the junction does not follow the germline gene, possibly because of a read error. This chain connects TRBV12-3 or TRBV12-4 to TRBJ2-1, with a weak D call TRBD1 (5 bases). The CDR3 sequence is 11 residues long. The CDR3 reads CASSFSTEQLF. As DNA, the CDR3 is TGTGCCAGCAGTTTCTCGACAGAGCAGCTCTTC.

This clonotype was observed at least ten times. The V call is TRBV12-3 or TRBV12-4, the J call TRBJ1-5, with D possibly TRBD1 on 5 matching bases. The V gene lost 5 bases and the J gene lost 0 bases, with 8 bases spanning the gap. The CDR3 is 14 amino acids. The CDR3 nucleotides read TGTGCCAGCAGTCACAGGTATAGCAATCAGCCCCAGCATTTT. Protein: CASSHRYSNQPQHF.

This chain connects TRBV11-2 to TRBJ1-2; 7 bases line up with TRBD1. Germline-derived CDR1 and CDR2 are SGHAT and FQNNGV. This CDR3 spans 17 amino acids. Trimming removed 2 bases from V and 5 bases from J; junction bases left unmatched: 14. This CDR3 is CASSLRAQGRISYGYTF. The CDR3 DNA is TGTGCCAGCAGCTTAAGAGCACAGGGGAGGATAAGTTATGGCTACACCTTC.